These T cell receptor beta chains were read from a single sample in a study of T-cell reconstitution after alpha-beta-depleted transplantation in children. TCRdb called the PCR reads again in MiXCR, with one record for every CDR3 protein. The sample includes nearly 550,000 distinct CDR3 sequences, around 18% of them seen just once. Sequences were derived from PBMCs from the stem cell graft donor, sampled from the stem cell graft. The receptors were sampled from a human donor who donated a stem cell graft to a child with acute lymphoblastic leukemia. The conserved cysteine and the conserved F or W are not part of the CDR3 here.

V	J	CDR3
TRBV6-5	TRBJ1-6	ASSYLQGGSPLH
TRBV6-5	TRBJ2-5	ASSCHRGFQETQY
TRBV3-1	TRBJ2-3	ASSLQSADTQY
TRBV20-1	TRBJ1-1	SARDRGAVMNTEAF
TRBV27	TRBJ2-4	ASTKSGSEAKNIQY
TRBV27	TRBJ2-5	ASSAGTGGWETQY
TRBV18	TRBJ1-1	ASSPNSQYSPSTEAF
TRBV27	TRBJ2-7	ASSLGHFNEQY
TRBV10-3	TRBJ1-4	AISSSGQGTNEKLF
TRBV27	TRBJ1-1	ASWGNTEAF
TRBV5-1	TRBJ2-2	ASSLNSGPGELF
TRBV5-1	TRBJ2-3	ASTPSRQGTDTQY
TRBV9	TRBJ2-1	ASSMGLAGAEMGDEQF
TRBV27	TRBJ1-5	ASSRGWGEQPQH
TRBV5-1	TRBJ1-5	ASSRTGGENQPQH
TRBV7-2	TRBJ2-6	ASSSRQSGANVLT
TRBV5-1	TRBJ1-3	ASSGGQLDSGNTIY
TRBV12-3/TRBV12-4	TRBJ2-3	ASSNRLAGITDTQY
TRBV7-3	TRBJ2-1	ASSSPTSVPYNEQF
TRBV7-9	TRBJ2-1	ASSSLGGNEQF
TRBV2	TRBJ2-1	ASSVDRVGHNEQF
TRBV5-1	TRBJ1-1	ASSPHTGEGTEAF
TRBV20-1	TRBJ2-1	SARVLAGEAYEQF
TRBV7-9	TRBJ1-6	ASSSDRENSPLH
TRBV12-5	TRBJ2-1	ASGLAEGNEQF
TRBV18	TRBJ2-3	ASSPPAVTDTQY
TRBV11-2	TRBJ2-4	ASSLGGAAQNSQY
TRBV4-1	TRBJ2-7	ASSQTSGSSHEQY
TRBV27	TRBJ2-7	ASSPGRGYEQY
TRBV10-3	TRBJ2-1	AISGPGLADNEQF
TRBV20-1	TRBJ1-5	SARDPATPNQPQH
TRBV6-1	TRBJ2-1	ASRARLAAYNEQF
TRBV18	TRBJ1-1	ASSPDRARTF
TRBV5-6	TRBJ2-7	ASSPGTSGLYEQY
TRBV12-3/TRBV12-4	TRBJ1-5	ASSYLGLAGNQPQH
TRBV12-3/TRBV12-4	TRBJ1-5	ASSTNSNQPQH
TRBV14	TRBJ2-6	ASSQQGYISGANVLT
TRBV2	TRBJ2-7	ASSTPIQLAGVSYEQY
TRBV5-5	TRBJ2-7	ASSSDSFESVYEQY
TRBV15	TRBJ1-2	ATSRGGGGLTYGYT
TRBV11-2	TRBJ1-1	ASSLGLQRNTEAF
TRBV30	TRBJ2-1	AWGSGSGEGNEQF
TRBV19	TRBJ2-1	ASSITGYNEQF
TRBV11-2	TRBJ2-7	ASSLGNMEQY
TRBV3-1	TRBJ2-5	ASSHAGLHIKTQY
TRBV18	TRBJ1-3	ASSPGTASGNTIY
TRBV29-1	TRBJ2-3	SVLAGMSSTDTQY
TRBV12-3/TRBV12-4	TRBJ2-6	ASSSFPRVGANVLT